The 7 T cell receptor beta chains below come from one sample, sequenced in a study of shared clonotypes between healthy human individuals (dated by TCRdb to about 2020). The library relied on the immunoSEQ multiplex PCR assay. TCRdb retrieved this table from immuneACCESS and kept in-frame rearrangements only. Not all clones are present; in checked studies, unresolved V genes account for under half, and no reason is known for the remainder. The table for this sample lists about 470,000 clones; 70% to 80% of them were counted only once. Jointly, the top ten make up roughly 13% of the sample. Sequencing was done on a sample of PBMCs. The source is a woman aged 40 to 49 in good health. Some clones in this sample may be carry-over from other donors' samples.

This clone was counted at least ten times. The rearrangement joins TRBV4-3 to TRBJ2-1; D gene ambiguous. The V and J ends lost 0 bases and 2 bases respectively, with 8 bases between them. The CDR3 consists of 15 residues. The germline V gene has CDR1 LGHNA and CDR2 YSLEER. As DNA, the CDR3 is TGCGCCAGCAGCCAAGATCACGAGACCTACAATGAGCAGTTCTTC. Its protein is CASSQDHETYNEQFF.

This rearrangement joins TRBV5-1 to TRBJ2-3; 8 bases match TRBD1. J gave up 4 bases and V 2 bases, and 3 bases lay outside the gene matches. Germline CDR1 reads SGHRS; CDR2 reads YFSETQ. This CDR3 spans 14 amino acids. The CDR3 sequence is CASSLPGGPDTQYF. Here the CDR3 DNA reads TGCGCCAGCAGCTTACCAGGGGGCCCAGATACGCAGTATTTT.

This clone was seen many times. J is TRBJ2-3 and V is TRBV10-1, with 9 bases matching TRBD2. Germline V CDR1 and CDR2: WNHNN, SYGVQD (reference sequence). The CDR3 has 17 residues. V was clipped by 2 bases and J by 2 bases; unmatched bases: 8. As DNA, the CDR3 is TGCGCCAGCAGTGAGACTAGCGGGCAGGCCCTCACAGATACGCAGTATTTT. Protein sequence: CASSETSGQALTDTQYF.

This sequence joins TRBV29-1 and TRBJ2-5, with D perhaps TRBD1 or TRBD2 (7 bases each). Looked up from germline, CDR1 is SQVTM and CDR2 is ANQGSEA. The length of the CDR3 is 15 residues. Trimming took off 5 bases at V and 1 base at J, with 17 bases between the two ends. The CDR3 nucleotides read TGCAGCGTTTCTTCCCCAGGGGGGGGCCAAGAGACCCAGTACTTC. It is translated as CSVSSPGGGQETQYF. The full variable domain, completed using reference TRBV29-1 and TRBJ2-5, is SAVISQKPSRDICQRGTSLTIQCQVDSQVTMMFWYRQQPGQSLTLIATANQGSEATYESGFVIDKFPISRPNLTFSTLTVSNMSPEDSSIYLCSVSSPGGGQETQYFGPGTRLLVL.

The gene calls are TRBV5-1 and TRBJ2-1, with D perhaps TRBD2 (6 bases). Trimming removed 0 bases at V and 0 bases at J, with 10 bases between. This CDR3 has 16 amino acids. Germline lookup yields CDR1 SGHRS and CDR2 YFSETQ. The CDR3 loop reads CASSLGRGSSYNEQFF. CDR3 nucleotides: TGCGCCAGCAGCTTGGGGAGGGGCAGCTCCTACAATGAGCAGTTCTTC.

The chain combines TRBV9 with TRBJ2-7; no definite D call. Germline V gene sequence: CDR1 SGDLS, CDR2 YYNGEE. The CDR3 sequence is 15 residues long. Trimming pared 0 bases from V and 3 bases from J, leaving 13 bases between. CDR3 DNA sequence: TGTGCCAGCAGCGTAGTTGCAGGAGCTAACTACGAGCAGTACTTC. Its translation: CASSVVAGANYEQYF. Variable domain in full (rest from reference TRBV9 and TRBJ2-7): DSGVTQTPKHLITATGQRVTLRCSPRSGDLSVYWYQQSLDQGLQFLIQYYNGEERAKGNILERFSAQQFPDLHSELNLSSLELGDSALYFCASSVVAGANYEQYFGPGTRLTVT.

The rearrangement uses TRBV5-1 and TRBJ1-1; the D is unclear. The ends were cut back, 0 bases at V and 3 bases at J, with 9 bases in the middle. Germline values: CDR1 SGHRS, CDR2 YFSETQ. CDR3 size: 14 residues. DNA of the CDR3: TGCGCCAGCAGCTTGGTAGGGTCCCACACTGAAGCTTTCTTT. Protein sequence: CASSLVGSHTEAFF.